This paragraph covers one TCR beta chain sequence. Seattle's enrolled individuals joined amid active infection and were then monitored longitudinally. The protocol was immunoSEQ multiplex PCR, while the TCRdb copy is restricted to in-frame clones and leaves out a portion. In the table there are 350,000 to 450,000 clones, about 88% of which are singletons. After removal of 4 bases from V and 5 bases from J, the junction contained 15 bases not matched to a gene. CDR1 is SGHTA, CDR2 FQGNSA, per germline. The CDR3 is 17 amino acids. The data originate from a study of blood T cell repertoires in COVID-19. Across the whole study: COVID-19 samples from acute and convalescent phases originated in the United States, Italy and Spain. The analysed material was cDNA or gDNA that came from T cells, B-cell-depleted T cells, or PBMCs.

This TCR came from a woman aged 40 to 49 with COVID-19, enrolled during active disease. The chain has TRBV7-2 and TRBJ2-7; 9 bases fit TRBD2. The sample comprised peripheral blood. CDR3 region: CASSSRWGGGAGHEQYF. The CDR3 region has the DNA TGTGCCAGCAGCTCGAGGTGGGGCGGGGGGGCCGGACACGAGCAGTACTTC.